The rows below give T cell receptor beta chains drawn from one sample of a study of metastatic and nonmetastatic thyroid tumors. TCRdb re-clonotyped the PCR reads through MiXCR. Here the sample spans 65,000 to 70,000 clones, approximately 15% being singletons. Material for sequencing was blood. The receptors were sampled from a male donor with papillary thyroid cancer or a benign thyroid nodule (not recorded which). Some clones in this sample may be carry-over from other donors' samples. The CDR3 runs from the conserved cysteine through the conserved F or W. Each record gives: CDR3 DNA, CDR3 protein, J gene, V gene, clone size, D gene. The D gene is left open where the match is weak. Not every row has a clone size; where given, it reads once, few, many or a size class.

TGTGCCAGCAGGGAAGAGACCCAGTACTTC,CASREETQYF,TRBJ2-5,TRBV6-1,once,-
TGTGCCAGCAGTGAAGATGAAACCGGGGAGCTGTTTTTT,CASSEDETGELFF,TRBJ2-2,TRBV6-1,many,-
TGTGCCAGCAGGGGAACAGGGTACACTGAAGCTTTCTTT,CASRGTGYTEAFF,TRBJ1-1,TRBV7-9,many,-
TGTGCCAGCAGTGACTCTAGCACCGGGGAGCTGTTTTTT,CASSDSSTGELFF,TRBJ2-2,TRBV6-4,-,-
TGTGCCAGCAGAGTAGGGGGAGTAGAGACCCAGTACTTC,CASRVGGVETQYF,TRBJ2-5,TRBV28,few,-
TGCAGCGTTGATCCAGGTCGACAGGGTTCCGAGCAGTACTTC,CSVDPGRQGSEQYF,TRBJ2-7,TRBV29-1,-,TRBD1
TGTGCCAGCAGCAGAGATGGGGGTCAGGGCTATGGCTACACCTTC,CASSRDGGQGYGYTF,TRBJ1-2,TRBV7-8,-,-
TGTGCCAGCTCCCGAGGCGGGAGGGCCGAGTTCTTC,CASSRGGRAEFF,TRBJ2-1,TRBV7-9,few,TRBD2
TGTGCCAGCAGCCCCCCTCAAGGGATCACAGATACGCAGTATTTT,CASSPPQGITDTQYF,TRBJ2-3,TRBV11-1,many,-
TGCGCCAGCAGCTATGACAGGTCCAATGAGCAGTTCTTC,CASSYDRSNEQFF,TRBJ2-1,TRBV4-1,many,-
TGTGCCAGCAGCCTAAATAGCGGGGCGAACACCGGGGAGCTGTTTTTT,CASSLNSGANTGELFF,TRBJ2-2,TRBV11-2,many,TRBD2
TGCGCCAGCAGCCAAGGAGACAGATTGGTTAGGGATAATTCACCCCTCCACTTT,CASSQGDRLVRDNSPLHF,TRBJ1-6,TRBV4-1,-,-
TGTGCCAGCAGGCAGGCAGGCGCGTATAGCAATCAGCCCCAGCATTTT,CASRQAGAYSNQPQHF,TRBJ1-5,TRBV28,many,-
TGTGCCAGCACCCCGGGGGGGTGGTATGGCTACACCTTC,CASTPGGWYGYTF,TRBJ1-2,TRBV7-9,many,-
TGTGCCAGTAGTACAGGTAGCTCCTACGAGCAGTACTTC,CASSTGSSYEQYF,TRBJ2-7,TRBV19,-,-
TGCGCCAGCAGCTTGAGGGACTTAGTTAACACCGGGGAGCTGTTTTTT,CASSLRDLVNTGELFF,TRBJ2-2,TRBV5-1,-,-
TGTGCCAGCAGTTACCAGGGGTCTAACTATGGCTACACCTTC,CASSYQGSNYGYTF,TRBJ1-2,TRBV6-5,-,-
TGTGCCAGCAGTGAAGCCCCAAGGACAGATGGCTACACCTTC,CASSEAPRTDGYTF,TRBJ1-2,TRBV2,many,-
TGTGCCAGCAGTGAATTCGGAGGGGGGGAAACCTATGGCTACACCTTC,CASSEFGGGETYGYTF,TRBJ1-2,TRBV6-1,many,-
TGTGCCAGCAGCACCCGGACTAGCGGGATGGTGACCAATGAGCAGTTCTTC,CASSTRTSGMVTNEQFF,TRBJ2-1,TRBV9,many,TRBD2
TGTGCCAGCAGTGAATTCGAGCAGTACTTC,CASSEFEQYF,TRBJ2-7,TRBV2,many,-
TGTGCCAGCAGTTCACAGGGCAGGAGCAATCAGCCCCAGCATTTT,CASSSQGRSNQPQHF,TRBJ1-5,TRBV28,-,-
TGCAGTGCTATGTCCCAGCGGGAGCTCGATGAGCAGTTCTTC,CSAMSQRELDEQFF,TRBJ2-1,TRBV20-1,-,TRBD2
TGTGCCAGCTCACCAAGTAGCGGGAGGGGAGAGACCCAGTACTTC,CASSPSSGRGETQYF,TRBJ2-5,TRBV18,many,TRBD2
TGCGCCAGCAGCCAAGAAAGGGGGACTAGCGGGACCCAGTACGAGCAGTACTTC,CASSQERGTSGTQYEQYF,TRBJ2-7,TRBV4-3,many,TRBD2
TGTGCCAGCAGCTTTGTGAGGACTAGCGGCACAGATACGCAGTATTTT,CASSFVRTSGTDTQYF,TRBJ2-3,TRBV5-8,many,TRBD2